This T cell receptor beta chain was captured by sequencing in a study of cytomegalovirus exposure and HLA in healthy donors. The donors formed part of the approximately 120-subject validation cohort, distinct from the approximately 670-subject first cohort. Study conclusions and caveats: The listing of 150 to 200 TCR beta chains classed them as cytomegalovirus-associated. Confirmation was obtained in vitro that three CMV-associated chains are specific for CMV antigens.

Regarding this clone: Its matching antigen is unknown.

The CDR3 sequence is 14 residues long. CDR1 is SGDLS and CDR2 is YYNGEE in the germline V gene. V was clipped by 6 bases and J by 0 bases; unmatched bases: 5. Repertoires were generated with immunoSEQ multiplex PCR, while TCRdb's copy carries only in-frame clones and drops some. Among 200,000 to 250,000 clones listed, around four fifths were seen once. Input material: PBMCs. This chain links TRBV9 with TRBJ1-1, with 7 bases that match TRBD1. This clonotype was sampled from a woman younger than 35 in good health and CMV-seronegative. The CDR3 loop reads CASTPGQLNTEAFF. As DNA, the CDR3 is TGTGCCAGCACCCCGGGACAGTTGAACACTGAAGCTTTCTTT.